Shown below are 10 T cell receptor beta chains from a single sample sequenced in a study of blood T cell repertoires in COVID-19. Profiled with immunoSEQ multiplex PCR; TCRdb holds only in-frame clones, not every one. Of a few hundred thousand clones detected, about 91% appear once; the ten largest clones hold around an eighth. Sequenced material: peripheral blood. These receptors came from a woman between 50 and 59 years old with COVID-19, enrolled during active disease.

The chain combines TRBV2 with TRBJ2-1, with 7 bases fitting TRBD1. V shed 6 bases and J 3 bases; nucleotides not matched to a gene: 2. The CDR3 runs to 13 residues. CDR1 and CDR2 from the germline V gene are SNHLY and FYNNEI. The DNA for the CDR3 is TGTGCCAGCAGGGGACAGAACTACAATGAGCAGTTCTTC. Encoded protein: CASRGQNYNEQFF.

The chain recombines TRBV2 with TRBJ1-1; no firm D call. Germline values: CDR1 SNHLY, CDR2 FYNNEI. V dropped 7 bases and J dropped 3 bases, with 15 bases sitting between them. This CDR3 region has 14 residues. CDR3 protein: CASNPGVTYTEAFF. Written as DNA, the CDR3 is TGTGCCAGCAACCCCGGAGTGACTTACACTGAAGCTTTCTTT.

The chain combines TRBV19 with TRBJ2-3; 11 bases line up with TRBD2. Germline V gene lookup returns CDR1 LNHDA and CDR2 SQIVND (reference sequence). This CDR3 is built from 17 residues. Trimming took 4 bases from V and 2 from J; bases not matched to a gene: 8. CDR3 coding DNA: TGTGCCAGTAGTACCGTAATAGCGGGGGGGCCCACAGATACGCAGTATTTT. Encoded protein: CASSTVIAGGPTDTQYF.

The rearrangement links TRBV28 to TRBJ1-1; 9 bases fit TRBD1. Germline V gives CDR1 MDHEN, CDR2 SYDVKM. The CDR3 length is 14 residues. J lost 3 bases, V lost 5 bases, and 4 bases had no gene match. For the CDR3, the DNA is TGTGCCAGCAGTCAACAGGGGGCTGACACTGAAGCTTTCTTT. Protein product: CASSQQGADTEAFF.

The V call is TRBV27, the J call TRBJ2-3; 9 bases fit TRBD1. Looked up from germline, CDR1 is MNHEY and CDR2 is SMNVEV (reference sequence). Trimming at V came to 6 bases and at J to 4 bases, leaving 2 bases not matched to a gene. The CDR3 runs 13 residues. Written as DNA, the CDR3 is TGTGCCAGCAGCCGGACAGGGGCAGATACGCAGTATTTT. The encoded protein is CASSRTGADTQYF.

With respect to this clone: The same CDR3 also results from other DNA sequences found in this sample. The chain has TRBV19 and TRBJ1-5; TRBD1 matches at 9 bases. J gave up 7 bases and V 5 bases, and 6 bases lay outside the gene matches. Per the germline V gene, CDR1 is LNHDA and CDR2 is SQIVND (reference sequence). This CDR3 region has 14 residues. CDR3 sequence reads: CASSSDRGGQPQHF. The CDR3, as DNA: TGTGCCAGTAGTTCGGACAGGGGTGGGCAGCCCCAGCATTTT. The full variable domain, completed using reference TRBV19 and TRBJ1-5, is DGGITQSPKYLFRKEGQNVTLSCEQNLNHDAMYWYRQDPGQGLRLIYYSQIVNDFQKGDIAEGYSVSREKKESFPLTVTSAQKNPTAFYLCASSSDRGGQPQHFGDGTRLSIL.

The gene calls are TRBV7-9 and TRBJ1-2, with 8 positions matching TRBD1. This CDR3 comprises 13 residues. Per germline, CDR1 SEHNR and CDR2 FQNEAQ (reference sequence). V lost 6 bases and J lost 8; bases outside the gene matches: 8. CDR3 sequence: CASRLDRGRGYTF. The CDR3 DNA reads TGTGCCAGCAGGCTCGACAGGGGAAGGGGCTACACCTTC.

The J gene is TRBJ2-5, the V gene TRBV5-1, with 10 bases aligning to TRBD2. The CDR3 spans 15 residues. J was trimmed by 3 bases and V by 1 base; bases with no gene match: 3. Germline values: CDR1 SGHRS, CDR2 YFSETQ. Written as DNA, the CDR3 is TGCGCCAGCAGCTTGCAACTAGCGGGGAAAGAGACCCAGTACTTC. It translates to CASSLQLAGKETQYF.

This clone came up once. The chain has TRBV5-1 and TRBJ2-1; 9 nucleotides agree with TRBD1. Trimming at V came to 4 bases and at J to 8 bases, leaving 4 bases not matched to a gene. The CDR3 extends over 13 amino acids. Germline lookup yields CDR1 SGHRS and CDR2 YFSETQ. Here the CDR3 DNA reads TGCGCCAGCAGCAACAGGGGGCATTATGAGCAGTTCTTC. Translated: CASSNRGHYEQFF. Using reference TRBV5-1 and TRBJ2-1 for the parts outside the CDR3, the full variable domain is KAGVTQTPRYLIKTRGQQVTLSCSPISGHRSVSWYQQTPGQGLQFLFEYFSETQRNKGNFPGRFSGRQFSNSRSEMNVSTLELGDSALYLCASSNRGHYEQFFGPGTRLTVL.

The chain links TRBV21-1 to TRBJ2-3; TRBD1, as called in the table, went unchecked against the DNA. TRBV21-1 is termed a pseudogene. The CDR3 contains 17 residues. The CDR3 spells CASRIIPPGLWTDTQYF. CDR3 DNA sequence: TGTGCCAGCAGAATCATCCCCCCAGGGCTGTGGACAGATACGCAGTATTTT.